This is a list of T cell receptor beta chains from one sample in a study of T cell responses to AZD1222 COVID-19 vaccine. This table comes from immunoSEQ multiplex PCR, and its TCRdb copy is limited to in-frame clones, with some not included. The table has 150,000 to 200,000 clones, 88% seen once. The sample in question was peripheral blood, obtained 28 days after the second AZD1222 dose. The source of these receptors is an adult who received the AZD1222 COVID-19 vaccine. Each CDR3 is given with its conserved first and last residue. D genes are given only for firm matches. Size values are once, few and many counts, or a class for expanded clones, and some rows have none.

V	D	J	size	DNA	CDR3
TRBV2	TRBD1	TRBJ2-1	once	TGTGCCAGCACCAAGGGGGCCCACAATGAGCAGTTCTTC	CASTKGAHNEQFF
TRBV6-5	TRBD2	TRBJ2-7	NA	TGTGCCAGTCGGGAGGCCCTCTACGAGCAGTACTTC	CASREALYEQYF
TRBV2	TRBD1	TRBJ1-5	NA	TGTGCCAGCAGAGCGACAGGGGGGTATCAGCCCCAGCATTTT	CASRATGGYQPQHF
TRBV5-1	TRBD1	TRBJ2-7	few	TGCGCCAGCAGCGGCGGGACAGGGGACTCCTACGAGCAGTACTTC	CASSGGTGDSYEQYF
TRBV24-1	TRBD1	TRBJ1-2	NA	TGTGCCACCAGTGAGACCGCCGGGACAGGGGGAGGCTACACCTTC	CATSETAGTGGGYTF
TRBV9	TRBD2	TRBJ2-2	NA	TGTGCCAGCAGCGCTAGCGGGGCGAACACCGGGGAGCTGTTTTTT	CASSASGANTGELFF
TRBV24-1	NA	TRBJ1-5	NA	TGTGCCACCAGTACTGGGGGCAGTGGGAGCAATCAGCCCCAGCATTTT	CATSTGGSGSNQPQHF
TRBV6-4	TRBD2	TRBJ2-1	NA	TGTGCCAGCAGCTCCCTAGCGGGGGGTTACAATGAGCAGTTCTTC	CASSSLAGGYNEQFF
TRBV6-5	NA	TRBJ2-5	once	TGTGCCAGCAGGTCAGGGAACCAAGAGACCCAGTACTTC	CASRSGNQETQYF
TRBV5-5	TRBD2	TRBJ2-7	NA	TGTGCCAGCAGCTTGGAGGTGCAGGCGGGGGGCTTACCCTACGAGCAGTACTTC	CASSLEVQAGGLPYEQYF
TRBV6-6	TRBD1	TRBJ2-2	NA	TGTGCCAGCAGTCGGACAGGGGTCGGGGAGCTGTTTTTT	CASSRTGVGELFF
TRBV19	NA	TRBJ1-5	NA	TGTGCCAGTAGTGTCAGAGCTACTAGCAATCAGCCCCAGCATTTT	CASSVRATSNQPQHF
TRBV6-1	NA	TRBJ2-3	NA	TGTGCCAGCAGTGAAGGTCCCACCATAGATACGCAGTATTTT	CASSEGPTIDTQYF
TRBV18	NA	TRBJ1-6	NA	TGTGCCAGCTCACCAAACTGGAATTCACCCCTCCACTTT	CASSPNWNSPLHF
TRBV3-1/TRBV3-2	NA	TRBJ1-2	NA	TGTGCCAGCAGCCGCACCCCCGAAAGGGATGGCTACACCTTC	CASSRTPERDGYTF
TRBV7-9	NA	TRBJ1-2	few	TGTGCCAGCAGCCCGCGGACAGTACGGGGCTACACCTTC	CASSPRTVRGYTF
TRBV7-2	TRBD2	TRBJ2-5	NA	TGTGCCAGCAGCTCAGGGACTAGCGGACCACAAGAGACCCAGTACTTC	CASSSGTSGPQETQYF
TRBV5-5	NA	TRBJ1-2	once	TGTGCCAGCAGCTTGGACGGGGGCGACTATGGCTACACCTTC	CASSLDGGDYGYTF
TRBV18	NA	TRBJ2-3	NA	TGTGCCAGCTCAACGGCCCGGGCCGCCTCAAATACGCAGTATTTT	CASSTARAASNTQYF
TRBV6-4	NA	TRBJ2-3	NA	TGTGCCAGCAGTGAAGGGGCGACCACAGATACGCAGTATTTT	CASSEGATTDTQYF
TRBV9	TRBD1	TRBJ2-1	NA	TGTGCCAGCAGCGTAGACAGGGGGACCTACAATGAGCAGTTCTTC	CASSVDRGTYNEQFF
TRBV30	NA	TRBJ1-2	few	TGTGCCTGGACCGACGGCAGGGATGGCTACACCTTC	CAWTDGRDGYTF
TRBV30	TRBD1	TRBJ1-1	NA	TGTGCCTGGAGTGTGGGGACAGGCCTTTTTTTCTTT	CAWSVGTGLFFF
TRBV2	TRBD1	TRBJ1-5	NA	TGTGCCAGCAGTGAACGTTCGGGCAGGGGGAGCAATCAGCCCCAGCATTTT	CASSERSGRGSNQPQHF
TRBV27	NA	TRBJ2-7	NA	TGTGCCAAAACGGGGTTACAGCCCTACGAGCAGTACTTC	CAKTGLQPYEQYF
TRBV11-2	TRBD1	TRBJ2-2	NA	TGTGCCAGCAGCCTCCGGACAGGGATGACCGGGGAGCTGTTTTTT	CASSLRTGMTGELFF
TRBV7-2	NA	TRBJ2-5	NA	TGTGCCAGCAGCTTCGGGCCTGCCAAAGAGACCCAGTACTTC	CASSFGPAKETQYF
TRBV30	TRBD1	TRBJ2-2	NA	TGTGCCTGGAGGGGACAGTCGAACACCGGGGAGCTGTTTTTT	CAWRGQSNTGELFF
TRBV28	NA	TRBJ2-7	NA	TGTGCCAGCAGTGTGGACAGTTACGAGCAGTACTTC	CASSVDSYEQYF
TRBV7-8	NA	TRBJ1-3	NA	TGTGCCAGCAGCAAGCCGGGCCCTGGAAACACCATATATTTT	CASSKPGPGNTIYF
TRBV7-3	NA	TRBJ2-1	NA	TGTGCCAGCAGCTTAATGGGGGACTCCTACAATGAGCAGTTCTTC	CASSLMGDSYNEQFF
TRBV7-6	NA	TRBJ1-1	once	TGTGCCAGCAGCTTTGGCATGAACACTGAAGCTTTCTTT	CASSFGMNTEAFF
TRBV24-1	TRBD1	TRBJ1-2	NA	TGTGCCACCAGTGTACTTTACGACAGGGGGACTAGTGGCTACACCTTC	CATSVLYDRGTSGYTF
TRBV7-9	NA	TRBJ1-2	NA	TGTGCCAGCAGCGTTGGGACGGTGAACTATGGCTACACCTTC	CASSVGTVNYGYTF
TRBV5-1	NA	TRBJ1-1	few	TGCGCCAGCAGCAAAGACCTGAACACTGAAGCTTTCTTT	CASSKDLNTEAFF
TRBV5-6	NA	TRBJ1-3	NA	TGTGCCAGCAGCTTGGGACAGGTCTTCTCTGGAAACACCATATATTTT	CASSLGQVFSGNTIYF
TRBV5-1	TRBD2	TRBJ2-7	NA	TGCGCCAGCGCATCTTATTCCGGGACTAGCGGGGGGGCGTACGAGCAGTACTTC	CASASYSGTSGGAYEQYF
TRBV10-3	NA	TRBJ1-1	NA	TGTGCCATCAGTGGGAGACAGGAAGCTGAAGCTTTCTTT	CAISGRQEAEAFF
TRBV9	NA	TRBJ2-2	NA	TGTGCCAGCAGCGTAATGCGGGGCGCGGACACCGGGGAGCTGTTTTTT	CASSVMRGADTGELFF
TRBV29-1	TRBD2	TRBJ2-5	NA	TGCAGCGTTGAAGTCGTACTAGCGGGGAAAGAGACCCAGTACTTC	CSVEVVLAGKETQYF
TRBV29-1	NA	TRBJ2-1	once	TGCAGCGTTAGTTCGAACCTTCCGGTCCATAACAATGAGCAGTTCTTC	CSVSSNLPVHNNEQFF
TRBV5-6	TRBD2	TRBJ2-3	NA	TGTGCCAGCAGCTTGGGGGGACTAGGGCGGGAAACGCAGTATTTT	CASSLGGLGRETQYF